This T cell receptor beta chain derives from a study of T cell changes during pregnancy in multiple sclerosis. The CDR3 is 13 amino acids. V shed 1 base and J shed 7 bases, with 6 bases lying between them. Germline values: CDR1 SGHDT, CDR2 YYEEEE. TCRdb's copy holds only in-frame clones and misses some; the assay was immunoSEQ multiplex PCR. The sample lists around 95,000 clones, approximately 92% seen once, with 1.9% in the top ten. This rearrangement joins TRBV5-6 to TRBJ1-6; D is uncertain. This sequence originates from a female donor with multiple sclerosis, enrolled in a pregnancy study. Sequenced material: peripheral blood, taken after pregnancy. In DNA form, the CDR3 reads TGTGCCAGCAGCTTGCGTGTGAATTCACCCCTCCACTTT. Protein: CASSLRVNSPLHF.